Detailed here is one T cell receptor beta chain. What antigen it recognizes has not been identified. Base qualities were left out, and no much larger clone turns up one base away. The data are from a study of blood T cell repertoires in COVID-19 (dated by TCRdb to between 2020 and 2021). At the level of the whole study: Samples covering the acute and convalescent phases of COVID-19 were provided by collaborators in the United States, Italy and Spain. The material from the prospective study consisted of cDNA or gDNA derived from T cells, B-cell-depleted T cells, or PBMCs. The sample metadata nearly always contained a de-identified subject ID, COVID-19 status, age in years and sex. The repertoires were made available in a free public database intended to serve as a resource for research on the immune response to SARS-CoV-2. Where HLA class I and class II types were available, the types were taken from metadata supplied by the sample provider, not from assay-based typing. The samples were drawn from the first 160 participants of the ongoing ImmuneRACE study and from roughly 1,300 subjects provided by 6 global collaborators. The dataset comprised deeply sampled blood TCRbeta repertoires from subjects exposed to, actively infected with, or recovered from COVID-19. The full study reports these points: How much clinical and demographic metadata was included differed by source and by participant, and the metadata was provided uncurated.

TCRbeta CDR3 regions were amplified from genomic DNA using the immunoSEQ Assay, a bias-controlled multiplex PCR. In the paper's pipeline: Within the assay, amplification of reference gene primers was used to estimate how many nucleated cells each sample contained. To quantify the absolute abundance of each unique TCRbeta CDR3 rearrangement, sequence reads were collapsed and filtered. For each sample, productive Simpson clonality was calculated as the square root of Simpson's diversity index over productive rearrangements. This immuneACCESS table, as held by TCRdb, lists in-frame sequences with V and J called but not all clones. Of the missing ones, under half trace to an unresolved V gene in checked studies; the others have no known cause. That table furnishes V, J and clone size, whereas the DNA furnished D and trimming. The sample data list 150,000 to 200,000 clones, and over 80% of these were observed just once. Under 5.5% of the sample comes from the top ten.

The CDR3 numbers 15 residues from cysteine through phenylalanine. Of all the DNA, just the CDR3 is kept, 45 bases in frame from base 1. The germline V gene specifies MDHEN as CDR1 and SYDVKM as CDR2. The junction shows trimming of 5 bases on V and 9 bases on J, and the gene matches do not reach 12 bases of it. Each collaborating institution followed its own protocols to collect whole blood in K2EDTA tubes. For TCRbeta analysis, collaborators shipped samples in one of three forms: frozen whole blood, isolated PBMCs, or DNA extracted from either of those sample types. The sequence joins TRBV28 to TRBJ2-1; 8 middle bases align to TRBD1. Material: peripheral blood. The TCR was taken from a woman aged 30 to 39 with acute or convalescent COVID-19. The CDR3 region reads CASSLYQGALSEQFF. DNA sequence: TGTGCCAGCAGTCTTTATCAGGGGGCTTTAAGTGAGCAGTTCTTC.